The source of this T cell receptor (beta chain) is a study of cytomegalovirus exposure and HLA in healthy donors. The CDR3 spans 16 residues. V lost 4 bases, J lost 0 bases, and 3 bases stayed unmatched. Germline CDR1 is SGHRS and CDR2 is YFSETQ. Amplification used 60 Vbeta primers and 13 Jbeta primers. The table came from immunoSEQ multiplex PCR; TCRdb's copy has only in-frame clones and leaves some out. This table holds 110,000 to 150,000 clones, 65% to 80% found once. This TCR came from a woman aged 40 to 50 in good health and CMV-seronegative. The chain combines TRBV5-1 with TRBJ2-1, with TRBD1 matching 11 bases. Sequencing input: PBMCs. The CDR3 loop reads CASSLGQGASYNEQFF. The CDR3 DNA reads as TGCGCCAGCAGCCTAGGACAGGGGGCCTCCTACAATGAGCAGTTCTTC. The whole variable domain, remainder taken from reference TRBV5-1 and TRBJ2-1, is KAGVTQTPRYLIKTRGQQVTLSCSPISGHRSVSWYQQTPGQGLQFLFEYFSETQRNKGNFPGRFSGRQFSNSRSEMNVSTLELGDSALYLCASSLGQGASYNEQFFGPGTRLTVL.